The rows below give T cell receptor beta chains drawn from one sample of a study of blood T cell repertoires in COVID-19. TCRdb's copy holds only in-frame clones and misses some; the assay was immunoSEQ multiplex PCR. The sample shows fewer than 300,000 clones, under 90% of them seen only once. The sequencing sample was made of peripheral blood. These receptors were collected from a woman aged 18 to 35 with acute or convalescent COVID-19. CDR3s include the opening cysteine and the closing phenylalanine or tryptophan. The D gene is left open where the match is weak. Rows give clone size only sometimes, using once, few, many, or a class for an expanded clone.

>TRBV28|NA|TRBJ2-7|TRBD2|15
CASSLSSGGSYEQYF
TGTGCCAGCAGTTTATCTAGCGGGGGATCCTACGAGCAGTACTTC
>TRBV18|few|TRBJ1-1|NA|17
CASSPRWKGPMNTEAFF
TGTGCCAGCTCACCGAGGTGGAAAGGCCCTATGAACACTGAAGCTTTCTTT
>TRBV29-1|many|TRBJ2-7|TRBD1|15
CSVDLGQGVSYEQYF
TGCAGCGTTGACCTTGGACAGGGGGTTTCCTACGAGCAGTACTTC
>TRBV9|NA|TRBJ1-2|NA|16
CASSVGGEVSNYGYTF
TGTGCCAGCAGCGTAGGGGGGGAGGTATCTAACTATGGCTACACCTTC
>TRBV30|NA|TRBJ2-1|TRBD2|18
CALNPSRTSGSTYNEQFF
TGTGCCTTGAACCCCTCAAGGACTAGCGGGAGTACATACAATGAGCAGTTCTTC
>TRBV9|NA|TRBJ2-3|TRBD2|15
CASNPSGRGADTQYF
TGTGCCAGCAATCCTAGCGGGAGGGGCGCAGATACGCAGTATTTT
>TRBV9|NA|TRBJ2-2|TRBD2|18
CASSVQGLAGLNTGELFF
TGTGCCAGCAGCGTACAGGGACTAGCGGGACTGAACACCGGGGAGCTGTTTTTT
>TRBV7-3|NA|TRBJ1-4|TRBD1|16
CASSVQGARCEEKLFF
TGTGCCAGCAGCGTCCAGGGGGCCCGATGTGAGGAAAAACTGTTTTTT
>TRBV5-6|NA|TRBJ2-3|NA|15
CASSLLSSWTDTQYF
TGTGCCAGCAGCTTGTTGTCTAGCTGGACAGATACGCAGTATTTT
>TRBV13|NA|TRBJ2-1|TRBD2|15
CASRALAGARDEQFF
TGTGCCAGCAGGGCTCTAGCGGGAGCACGCGATGAGCAGTTCTTC
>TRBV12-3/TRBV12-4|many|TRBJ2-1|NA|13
CASSGGTPRGQFF
TGTGCCAGCAGTGGCGGGACTCCTCGCGGGCAGTTCTTC
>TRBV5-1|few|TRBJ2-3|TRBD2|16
CASSPLLAGHTDTQYF
TGCGCCAGCAGCCCCCTTTTAGCGGGACACACAGATACGCAGTATTTT
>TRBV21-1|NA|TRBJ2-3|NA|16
CASSKGGDRDTDTQYF
TGTGCCAGCAGCAAAGGCGGGGACAGGGACACAGATACGCAGTATTTT
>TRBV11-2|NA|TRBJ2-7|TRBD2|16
CASSPKTSDSSYEQYF
TGTGCCAGCAGCCCGAAAACTAGCGATAGCTCCTACGAGCAGTACTTC
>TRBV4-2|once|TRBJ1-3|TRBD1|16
CASSQNRGSSGNTIYF
TGTGCCAGCAGTCAGAACAGGGGTAGCTCTGGAAACACCATATATTTT
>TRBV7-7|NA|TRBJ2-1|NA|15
CASSLAAGPYNEQFF
TGTGCTAGCAGCTTAGCGGCTGGTCCGTACAATGAGCAGTTCTTC
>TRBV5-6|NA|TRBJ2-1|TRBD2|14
CASSLGLAHNEQFF
TGTGCCAGCAGCTTGGGACTAGCGCACAATGAGCAGTTCTTC
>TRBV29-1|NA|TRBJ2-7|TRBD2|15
CSVTGLAGGLREQYF
TGCAGCGTTACGGGACTAGCGGGAGGGCTAAGGGAGCAGTACTTC
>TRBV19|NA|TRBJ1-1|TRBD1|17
CASSPGQGARVNTEAFF
TGTGCCAGTAGTCCTGGTCAGGGGGCGCGGGTGAACACTGAAGCTTTCTTT
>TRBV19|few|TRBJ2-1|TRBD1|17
CASMGTGGGSSYNEQFF
TGTGCCAGTATGGGGACAGGAGGGGGCAGCTCCTACAATGAGCAGTTCTTC
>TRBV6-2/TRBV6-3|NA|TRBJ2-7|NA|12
CASSLRSYEQYF
TGTGCCAGCAGCCTCCGCTCCTACGAGCAGTACTTC